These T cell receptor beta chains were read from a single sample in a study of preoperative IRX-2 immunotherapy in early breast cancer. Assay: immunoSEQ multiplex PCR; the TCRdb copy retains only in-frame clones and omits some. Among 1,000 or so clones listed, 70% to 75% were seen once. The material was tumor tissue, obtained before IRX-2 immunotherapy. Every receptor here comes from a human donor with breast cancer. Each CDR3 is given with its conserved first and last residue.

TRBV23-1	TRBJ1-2	CASSSGQFYGYTF
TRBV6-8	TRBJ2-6	CASSYYPSGANVLTF
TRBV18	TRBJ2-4	CASSPDRGWGNIQYF
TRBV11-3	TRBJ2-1	CASSLDPGGVNEQFF
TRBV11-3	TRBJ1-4	CASSSKGTGRLGEKLFF
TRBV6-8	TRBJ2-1	CASSSPGLAGGAPNNEQFF
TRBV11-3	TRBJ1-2	CASSSGQEWFYDGYTF
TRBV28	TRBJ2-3	CASRRPGRTDTQYF
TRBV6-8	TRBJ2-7	CASTAAGAYEQYF
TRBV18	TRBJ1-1	CASSPLTVNTEAFF
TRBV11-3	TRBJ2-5	CASSLGALPGETQYF
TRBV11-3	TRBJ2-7	CASSLGLGTYEQYF
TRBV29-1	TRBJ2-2	CSVGEFASGELFF
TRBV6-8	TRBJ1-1	CASSYEGLYTEAFF
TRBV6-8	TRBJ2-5	CASREGSRETQYF
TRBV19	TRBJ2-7	CASSTGTSATYEQYF
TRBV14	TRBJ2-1	CASSQAAGANNEQFF
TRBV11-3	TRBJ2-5	CASSLDLGTETQYF
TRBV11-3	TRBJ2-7	CASSLGTDSYEQYF